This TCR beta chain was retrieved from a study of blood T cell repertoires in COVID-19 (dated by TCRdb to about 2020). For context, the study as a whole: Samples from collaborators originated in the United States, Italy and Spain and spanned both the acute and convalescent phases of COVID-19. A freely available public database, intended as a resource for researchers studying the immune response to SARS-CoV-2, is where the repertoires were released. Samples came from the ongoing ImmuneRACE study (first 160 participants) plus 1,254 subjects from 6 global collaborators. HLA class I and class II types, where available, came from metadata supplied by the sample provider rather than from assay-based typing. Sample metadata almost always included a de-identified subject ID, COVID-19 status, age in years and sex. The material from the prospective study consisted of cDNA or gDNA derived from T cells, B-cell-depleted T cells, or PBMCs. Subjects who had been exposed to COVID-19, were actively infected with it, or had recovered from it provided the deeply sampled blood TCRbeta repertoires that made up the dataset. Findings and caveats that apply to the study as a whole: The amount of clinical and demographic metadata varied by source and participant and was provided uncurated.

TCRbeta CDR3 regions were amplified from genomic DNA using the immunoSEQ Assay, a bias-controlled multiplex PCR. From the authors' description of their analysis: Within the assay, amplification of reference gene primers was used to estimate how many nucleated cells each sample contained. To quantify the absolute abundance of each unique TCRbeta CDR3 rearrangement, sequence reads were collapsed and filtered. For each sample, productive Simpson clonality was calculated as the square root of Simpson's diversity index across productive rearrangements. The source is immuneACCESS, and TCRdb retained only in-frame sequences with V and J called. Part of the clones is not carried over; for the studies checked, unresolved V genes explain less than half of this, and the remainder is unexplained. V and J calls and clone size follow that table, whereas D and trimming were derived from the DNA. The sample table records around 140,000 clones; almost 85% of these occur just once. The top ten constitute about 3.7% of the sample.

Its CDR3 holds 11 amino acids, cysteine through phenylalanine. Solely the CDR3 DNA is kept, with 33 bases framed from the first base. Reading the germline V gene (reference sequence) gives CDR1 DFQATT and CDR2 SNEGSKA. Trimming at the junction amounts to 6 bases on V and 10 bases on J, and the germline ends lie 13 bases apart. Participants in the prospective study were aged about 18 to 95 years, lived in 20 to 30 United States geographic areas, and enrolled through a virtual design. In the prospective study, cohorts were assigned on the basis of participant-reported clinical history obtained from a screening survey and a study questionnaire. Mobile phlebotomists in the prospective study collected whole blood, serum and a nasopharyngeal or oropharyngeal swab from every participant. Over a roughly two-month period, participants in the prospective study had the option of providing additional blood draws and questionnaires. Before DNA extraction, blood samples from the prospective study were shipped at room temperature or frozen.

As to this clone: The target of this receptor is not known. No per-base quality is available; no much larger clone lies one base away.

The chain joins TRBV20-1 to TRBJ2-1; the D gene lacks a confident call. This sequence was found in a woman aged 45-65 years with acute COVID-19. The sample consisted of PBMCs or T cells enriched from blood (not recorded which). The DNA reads TGCAGTGCCCCCTTTCCCGGGGAGCAGTTCTTC. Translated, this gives CSAPFPGEQFF.